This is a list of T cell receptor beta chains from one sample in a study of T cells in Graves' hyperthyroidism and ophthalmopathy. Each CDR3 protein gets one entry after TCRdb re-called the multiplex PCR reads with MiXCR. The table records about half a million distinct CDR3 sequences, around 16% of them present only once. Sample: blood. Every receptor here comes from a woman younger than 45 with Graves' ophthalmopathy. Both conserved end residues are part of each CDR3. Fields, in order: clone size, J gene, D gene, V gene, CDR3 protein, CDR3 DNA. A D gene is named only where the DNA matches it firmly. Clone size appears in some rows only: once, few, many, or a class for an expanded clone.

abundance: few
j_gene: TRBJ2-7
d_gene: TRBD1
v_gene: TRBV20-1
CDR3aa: CSARDGFRQGLHEQYF
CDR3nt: TGCAGTGCTAGAGATGGGTTCCGACAGGGGTTACACGAGCAGTACTTC

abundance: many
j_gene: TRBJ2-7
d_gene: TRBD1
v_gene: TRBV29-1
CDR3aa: CSVEQTGFGEQYF
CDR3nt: TGCAGCGTGGAACAGACAGGGTTCGGCGAGCAGTACTTC

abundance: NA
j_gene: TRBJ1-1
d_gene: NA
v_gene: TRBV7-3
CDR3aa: CASSPQGINTEAFF
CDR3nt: TGTGCCAGCAGCCCCCAGGGGATTAACACTGAAGCTTTCTTT

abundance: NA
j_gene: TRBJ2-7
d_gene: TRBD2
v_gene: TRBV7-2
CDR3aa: CASSSRVTSGSYEQYF
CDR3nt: TGTGCCAGCAGTTCCCGAGTCACTAGCGGCTCCTACGAGCAGTACTTC

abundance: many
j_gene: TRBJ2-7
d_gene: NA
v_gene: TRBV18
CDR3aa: CASSPLAESSYEQYF
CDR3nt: TGTGCCAGCTCACCTTTAGCGGAAAGCTCCTACGAGCAGTACTTC

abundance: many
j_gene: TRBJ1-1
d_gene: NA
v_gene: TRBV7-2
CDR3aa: CASSQMTRVAEAFF
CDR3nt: TGTGCCAGCAGCCAAATGACTAGGGTAGCTGAAGCTTTCTTT

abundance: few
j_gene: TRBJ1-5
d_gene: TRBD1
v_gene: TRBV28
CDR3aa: CASSWAGGNQPQHF
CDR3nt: TGTGCCAGCAGTTGGGCAGGGGGGAATCAGCCCCAGCATTTT

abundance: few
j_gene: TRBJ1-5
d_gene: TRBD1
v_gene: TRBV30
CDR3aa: CAWSVLGQGNQPQHF
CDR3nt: TGTGCCTGGAGTGTACTGGGACAGGGGAATCAGCCCCAGCATTTT

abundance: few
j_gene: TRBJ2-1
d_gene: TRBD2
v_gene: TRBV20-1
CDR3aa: CSARENESGAGGNNEQFF
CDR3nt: TGCAGTGCTAGAGAAAATGAGAGCGGGGCGGGAGGGAACAATGAGCAGTTCTTC

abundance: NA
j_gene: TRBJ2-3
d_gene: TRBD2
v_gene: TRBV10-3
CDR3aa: CAISLTLAGVADTQYF
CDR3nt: TGTGCCATCAGCCTAACTCTAGCGGGAGTCGCAGATACGCAGTATTTT

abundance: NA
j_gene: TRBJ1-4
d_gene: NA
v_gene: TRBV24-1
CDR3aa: CATGFGEKLFF
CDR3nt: TGTGCCACCGGATTTGGTGAAAAACTGTTTTTT

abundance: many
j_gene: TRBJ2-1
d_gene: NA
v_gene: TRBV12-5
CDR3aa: CASGLAPADEQFF
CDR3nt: TGTGCTAGTGGTTTGGCCCCTGCCGATGAGCAGTTCTTC

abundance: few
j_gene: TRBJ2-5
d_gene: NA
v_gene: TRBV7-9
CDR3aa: CASSKITVQETQYF
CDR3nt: TGTGCCAGCAGCAAAATTACGGTTCAAGAGACCCAGTACTTC

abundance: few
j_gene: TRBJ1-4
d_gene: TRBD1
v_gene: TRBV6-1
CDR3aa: CASSRRQGGPTNEKLFF
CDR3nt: TGTGCCAGCAGTAGACGACAGGGGGGACCGACTAATGAAAAACTGTTTTTT

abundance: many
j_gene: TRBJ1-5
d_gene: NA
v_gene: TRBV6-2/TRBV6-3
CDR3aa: CASSYKGQYSNQPQHF
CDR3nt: TGTGCCAGCAGTTACAAAGGCCAATATAGCAATCAGCCCCAGCATTTT

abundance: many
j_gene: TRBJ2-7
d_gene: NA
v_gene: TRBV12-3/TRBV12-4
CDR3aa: CASSLVPGPDSEQYF
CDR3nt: TGTGCCAGCAGTTTGGTACCCGGGCCCGACAGTGAGCAGTACTTC

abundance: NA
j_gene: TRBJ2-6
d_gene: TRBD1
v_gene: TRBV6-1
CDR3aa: CASSKTGFSSGANVLTF
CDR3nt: TGTGCCAGCAGTAAGACAGGGTTTAGCTCTGGGGCCAACGTCCTGACTTTC

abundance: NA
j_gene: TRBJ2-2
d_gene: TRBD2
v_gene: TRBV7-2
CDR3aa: CASSLVLAGGEGGELLF
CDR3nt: TGTGCCAGCAGCTTAGTACTAGCGGGAGGTGAGGGCGGGGAGCTGTTATTT

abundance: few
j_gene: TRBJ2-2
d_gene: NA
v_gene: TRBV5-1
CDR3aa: CASSLQDSGAWELFF
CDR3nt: TGCGCCAGCAGCCTGCAGGACAGTGGGGCTTGGGAGCTGTTTTTT

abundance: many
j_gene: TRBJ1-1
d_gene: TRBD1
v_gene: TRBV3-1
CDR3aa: CASSHQGDTEAFF
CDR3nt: TGTGCCAGCAGCCACCAGGGGGACACTGAAGCTTTCTTT

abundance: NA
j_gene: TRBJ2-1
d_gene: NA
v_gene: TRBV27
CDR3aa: CASSLFGTQFF
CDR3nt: TGTGCCAGCAGTTTATTTGGGACACAGTTCTTC

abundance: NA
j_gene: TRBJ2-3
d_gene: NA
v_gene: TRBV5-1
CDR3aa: CASSLDIPTGTRSTDTQYF
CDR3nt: TGCGCCAGCAGCTTGGACATACCAACGGGGACTCGAAGCACAGATACGCAGTATTTT

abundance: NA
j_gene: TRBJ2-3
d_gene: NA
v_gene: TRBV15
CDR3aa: CATSSSGTQTDTQYF
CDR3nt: TGTGCCACCAGCAGCTCCGGGACACAAACAGATACGCAGTATTTT

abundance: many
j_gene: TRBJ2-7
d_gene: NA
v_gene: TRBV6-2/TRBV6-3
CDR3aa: CASTSVDQVAYEQYF
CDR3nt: TGTGCCAGCACATCAGTCGACCAGGTCGCCTACGAGCAGTACTTC

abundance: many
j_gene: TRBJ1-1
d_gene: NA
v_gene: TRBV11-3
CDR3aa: CASSLSSGLGTEAFF
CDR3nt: TGTGCCAGCAGCTTATCGTCAGGGCTTGGGACTGAAGCTTTCTTT

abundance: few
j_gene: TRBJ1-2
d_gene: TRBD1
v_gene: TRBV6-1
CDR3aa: CASSLHRTGRGNGYTF
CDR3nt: TGTGCCAGCAGTCTCCATAGGACAGGGAGGGGAAATGGCTACACCTTC

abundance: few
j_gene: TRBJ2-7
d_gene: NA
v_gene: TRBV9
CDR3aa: CASSVGVSSNYEQYF
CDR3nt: TGTGCCAGCAGCGTAGGGGTCTCCTCAAACTACGAGCAGTACTTC

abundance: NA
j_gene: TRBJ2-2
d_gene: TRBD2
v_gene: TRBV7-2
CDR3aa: CASSSRTSGSPLSTGELSF
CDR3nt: TGTGCCAGCAGCTCCCGGACTAGCGGGAGCCCCTTAAGCACCGGGGAGCTGTCTTTT

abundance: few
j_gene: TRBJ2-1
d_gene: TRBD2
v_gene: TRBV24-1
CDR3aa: CATSDNKLAGGINEQFF
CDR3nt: TGTGCCACCAGTGATAACAAACTAGCGGGAGGAATCAATGAGCAGTTCTTC

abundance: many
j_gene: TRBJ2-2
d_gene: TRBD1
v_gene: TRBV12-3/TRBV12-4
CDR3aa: CASSTGTGLTGELFF
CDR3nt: TGTGCCAGCAGCACCGGGACAGGGCTTACCGGGGAGCTGTTTTTT

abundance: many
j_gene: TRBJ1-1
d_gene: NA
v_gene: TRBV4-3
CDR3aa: CASSQELRGLNTEAFF
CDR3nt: TGCGCCAGCAGCCAAGAATTGCGGGGCTTAAACACTGAAGCTTTCTTT

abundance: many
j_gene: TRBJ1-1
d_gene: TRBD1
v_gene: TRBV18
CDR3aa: CASSLRTGSIEAFF
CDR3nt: TGTGCCAGCTCACTTAGGACAGGGAGTATTGAAGCTTTCTTT

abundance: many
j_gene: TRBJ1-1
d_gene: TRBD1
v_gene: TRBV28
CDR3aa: CASRTGTARSNTEAFF
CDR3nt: TGTGCCAGCAGAACCGGGACAGCAAGGTCGAACACTGAAGCTTTCTTT

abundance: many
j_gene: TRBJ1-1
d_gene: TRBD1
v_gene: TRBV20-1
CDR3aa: CSARAQLTGLPAEAFF
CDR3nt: TGCAGTGCTAGAGCCCAACTGACAGGGCTTCCCGCTGAAGCTTTCTTT

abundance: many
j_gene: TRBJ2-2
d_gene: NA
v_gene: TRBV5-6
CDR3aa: CASSFGTMNTGELFF
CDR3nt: TGTGCCAGCAGCTTTGGAACGATGAACACCGGGGAGCTGTTTTTT

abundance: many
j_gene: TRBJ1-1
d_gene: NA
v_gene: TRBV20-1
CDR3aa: CSARAGLRNTEAFF
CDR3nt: TGCAGTGCTAGAGCGGGACTCCGGAACACTGAAGCTTTCTTT

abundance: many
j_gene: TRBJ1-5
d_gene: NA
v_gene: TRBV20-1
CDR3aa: CSALAKPGYQPQHF
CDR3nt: TGCAGTGCTCTTGCTAAACCGGGGTATCAGCCCCAGCATTTT

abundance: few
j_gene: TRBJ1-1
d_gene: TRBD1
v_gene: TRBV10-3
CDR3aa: CATGTGGDPEAFF
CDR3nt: TGTGCCACCGGGACAGGGGGCGACCCTGAAGCTTTCTTT